One and the same sample provided the 9 T cell receptor beta chains below, sequenced in a study of T-cell memory formation after mild COVID-19. TCRdb processed the 5' RACE reads anew with MiXCR; each CDR3 protein has one entry. The table records a few hundred thousand distinct CDR3 sequences, around 15% of them present only once. Sequenced material: PBMCs or a T cell subset sorted from them (not recorded which). These receptors were collected from a man aged 18 to 30 who had mild COVID-19 (a few samples of this study predate the infection). Cell type and time point are not known.

The CDR3 DNA is TGTGCCAGCAGCTCGAGGGACGCTTACAATGAGCAGTTCTTC. It encodes CASSSRDAYNEQFF. This chain links TRBV11-2 with TRBJ2-1; D tentatively fits TRBD1 or TRBD2 (5 bases each). V was pared by 4 bases and J by 4 bases, with 11 bases between. This CDR3 region has 14 residues. CDR1 and CDR2 from the germline V gene are SGHAT and FQNNGV.

This chain joins TRBV7-2 and TRBJ2-7; the match to TRBD1 covers 7 bases. Germline CDR1 SGHTA, CDR2 FQGNSA. This CDR3 has 15 residues. J gave up 2 bases and V 5 bases, and 9 bases lay outside the gene matches. DNA of the CDR3: TGTGCCAGCAGCCAAAGACAGGGTAACCCCTACGAGCAGTACTTC. The encoded protein is CASSQRQGNPYEQYF.

The chain carries TRBV2 and TRBJ2-7; a weak D match, TRBD1 (6 bases). CDR3 length equals 14 residues. Looked up from germline, CDR1 is SNHLY and CDR2 is FYNNEI. Trimming removed 0 bases at V and 3 bases at J, with 9 bases between. The CDR3 sequence: CASSEAGTNYEQYF. DNA for the CDR3: TGTGCCAGCAGTGAAGCTGGGACAAACTACGAGCAGTACTTC.

This chain links TRBV20-1 with TRBJ2-5; 10 bases align to TRBD2. There are 18 residues in the CDR3. The J segment lost 1 base and the V segment lost 1 base, leaving 12 bases of the junction unmatched. The germline gives CDR1 DFQATT, CDR2 SNEGSKA (reference sequence). CDR3: CSARGQGSLAGIQETQYF. The CDR3, as DNA: TGCAGTGCTAGAGGTCAGGGGTCACTAGCGGGGATCCAAGAGACCCAGTACTTC.

CDR3 region: CAWSKETYEQYF. The DNA of the CDR3 is TGTGCCTGGAGTAAGGAAACCTACGAGCAGTACTTC. The V gene is TRBV30, the J gene TRBJ2-7; D is undetermined. Germline loops: CDR1 GTSNPN, CDR2 SVGIG (reference sequence). The CDR3 length is 12 residues. The V gene lost 2 bases and the J gene lost 2 bases, with 7 bases spanning the gap.

In DNA, the CDR3 is TGTGCCAGCAGCCTCCCTATGGGCGGAGAGCAGTACTTC. Its protein is CASSLPMGGEQYF. The V gene is TRBV7-2, the J gene TRBJ2-7; D call uncertain. The CDR3 has 13 residues. CDR1 and CDR2 from the germline V gene are SGHTA and FQGNSA. V was pared by 5 bases and J by 7 bases, with 15 bases between.

This clonotype was observed at least ten times. This chain joins TRBV5-1 and TRBJ2-1; 9 bases match TRBD1. Germline CDR1 is SGHRS and CDR2 is YFSETQ. The CDR3 runs 14 residues. Trimming took 5 bases from V and 8 from J; bases not matched to a gene: 8. CDR3 DNA: TGCGCCAGCAGGCTCCGGGACAGGGACCATGAGCAGTTCTTC. Residues: CASRLRDRDHEQFF. The whole variable domain, remainder taken from reference TRBV5-1 and TRBJ2-1, is KAGVTQTPRYLIKTRGQQVTLSCSPISGHRSVSWYQQTPGQGLQFLFEYFSETQRNKGNFPGRFSGRQFSNSRSEMNVSTLELGDSALYLCASRLRDRDHEQFFGPGTRLTVL.

The V gene is TRBV4-1, the J gene TRBJ2-3, with a weak D call TRBD2 (7 bases). Germline assignment: CDR1 MGHRA and CDR2 YSYEKL. Trimming took 9 bases from V and 2 from J, leaving 12 bases between them. The CDR3 runs to 13 residues. The CDR3 DNA reads TGCGCCAGTAAGGCGGGGGCCACAGATACGCAGTATTTT. Translated: CASKAGATDTQYF.

The genes are TRBV10-2 and TRBJ1-5, with 7 nucleotides matching TRBD1. The CDR3 has 16 residues. Germline-derived CDR1 and CDR2 are WSHSY and SAAADI. V dropped 6 bases and J dropped 0; count of bases not matched to a gene: 8. The CDR3: CASSRTGPYSNQPQHF. In DNA, the CDR3 is TGCGCCAGCAGCCGGACAGGCCCGTATAGCAATCAGCCCCAGCATTTT.